The 2 T cell receptor beta chains below all came from one sample that was sequenced in a study of blood T cell repertoires in COVID-19. Here immunoSEQ multiplex PCR was the method, and the copy in TCRdb shows in-frame clones only, minus some. The profile shows 130,000 to 150,000 clones, 87% of them singletons. Sequenced material: peripheral blood. These receptors originate from a woman in her thirties or forties with acute or convalescent COVID-19.

CDR3 coding DNA: TGTGCCACCAGCAGTTGGGGGACAGGGGGGAACACCGGGGAGCTGTTTTTT. Amino acids: CATSSWGTGGNTGELFF. The rearrangement links TRBV15 to TRBJ2-2; 11 positions match TRBD1. CDR3 size: 17 residues. Per germline, CDR1 LNHNV and CDR2 YYDKDF (reference sequence). The V and J ends lost 3 bases and 1 base, in that order; junction bases with no gene match: 4.

The chain has TRBV6-5 and TRBJ2-5, with 9 bases identical to TRBD2. Trimming removed 1 base from V and 5 bases from J; junction bases left unmatched: 5. This CDR3 is built from 15 residues. CDR1 is MNHEY and CDR2 is SVGAGI in the germline V gene. Here the CDR3 DNA reads TGTGCCAGCAGTTACTTGGCGGGAGGGGGGGAGACCCAGTACTTC. Amino acid sequence: CASSYLAGGGETQYF.